Listed below are T cell receptor beta chains from one sample, sequenced in a study of T-cell reconstitution after alpha-beta-depleted transplantation in children. TCRdb passed the PCR reads through MiXCR, listing each CDR3 protein once. The data contain about 600,000 distinct CDR3 sequences, about an eighth of them singletons. Material: PBMCs, mostly from graft donor cells, obtained 360 days after TCRalphabeta/CD19-depleted stem cell transplant. All receptors come from a male patient aged 10 to 17 who had a stem cell transplant for acute myeloid leukemia, so the T cells may come from the graft donor. CDR3s include the opening cysteine and the closing phenylalanine or tryptophan. A D gene is named only where the DNA matches it firmly. Expanded clones get a size class; other rows say once, few or many, or leave the size out.

TGCAGTGCTCCCGTCGGGGGGCTGGATCAGCCCCAGCATTTT,CSAPVGGLDQPQHF,.,TRBJ1-5,TRBV20-1,.
TGTGCCAGCAGCTCACACAGGGGCCCTGAAGCTTTCTTT,CASSSHRGPEAFF,TRBD1,TRBJ1-1,TRBV7-9,.
TGTGCCAGCAGTCAGACTAGCGGGAGGTCTCAAAACATTCAGTACTTC,CASSQTSGRSQNIQYF,TRBD2,TRBJ2-4,TRBV6-1,.
TGTGCCAGCAGCCAAGATGGATCGTTACAGGGGCGAAACACCATATATTTT,CASSQDGSLQGRNTIYF,TRBD1,TRBJ1-3,TRBV14,.
TGTGCCAGCAGCCCTCTTCCCGGGAGGGAGGATACGCAGTATTTT,CASSPLPGREDTQYF,TRBD2,TRBJ2-3,TRBV7-9,many
TGCGCCAGCAGCTTGGCTGGGACAGGGGAGTACGAGCAGTACTTC,CASSLAGTGEYEQYF,TRBD1,TRBJ2-7,TRBV5-1,.
TGCGCCAGCAGCTGGGACATCACCTATGGCTACACCTTC,CASSWDITYGYTF,.,TRBJ1-2,TRBV5-1,.
TGTGCCAGCTTTCCGGGCCCCGGGGGGAACACTGAAGCTTTCTTT,CASFPGPGGNTEAFF,.,TRBJ1-1,TRBV5-6,few
TGTGCCAGCAGTTGGCCGGGACTAGCCCGAGGACCCCCGGATACGCAGTATTTT,CASSWPGLARGPPDTQYF,TRBD2,TRBJ2-3,TRBV6-2/TRBV6-3,few
TGCGCCAGCAGCCAACGCGACAGGGTGTCCACTGAAGCTTTCTTT,CASSQRDRVSTEAFF,TRBD1,TRBJ1-1,TRBV4-3,.
TGTGCCAGCAGTTTTTCCGCTCCCTTTAAGGGTACGCAGTATTTT,CASSFSAPFKGTQYF,.,TRBJ2-3,TRBV28,.
TGTGCCAGCAGCCCTACTAGGACGGTCTACAATGAGCAGTTCTTC,CASSPTRTVYNEQFF,.,TRBJ2-1,TRBV4-2,few
TGTGCCAGCAGTCCCCTCCCCACCATCTCTGGGGCCAACGTCCTGACTTTC,CASSPLPTISGANVLTF,.,TRBJ2-6,TRBV28,few
TGCAGTGCTAGCGGCCCCACAGATACGCAGTATTTT,CSASGPTDTQYF,.,TRBJ2-3,TRBV20-1,.
TGTGCCAGCAGCTCCCCCCGGGGGGCACCCTCCTACGAGCAGTACTTC,CASSSPRGAPSYEQYF,.,TRBJ2-7,TRBV7-8,few
TGTGCCAGCAGCTTACCGGGAAACCCGAACACCATATATTTT,CASSLPGNPNTIYF,.,TRBJ1-3,TRBV3-1,few
TGTGCCAGCAGTTACCATGGACTAGCGGGGTACTACGAGCAGTACTTC,CASSYHGLAGYYEQYF,TRBD2,TRBJ2-7,TRBV6-5,few
TGCAGTGCGCCCAACAGGGGCGACTATGGCTACACCTTC,CSAPNRGDYGYTF,TRBD1,TRBJ1-2,TRBV20-1,.
TGCAGTGCTAGAGATGGGAGGGGACTCTACAAAAACATTCAGTACTTC,CSARDGRGLYKNIQYF,TRBD2,TRBJ2-4,TRBV20-1,few
TGTGCTAGCAGCCTGGTGTACGGGAGGAACAATGAGCAGTTCTTC,CASSLVYGRNNEQFF,TRBD2,TRBJ2-1,TRBV7-7,.
TGCGCCAGCAGCTCCAAGGGGAGAAGTACTGAAGCTTTCTTT,CASSSKGRSTEAFF,.,TRBJ1-1,TRBV5-1,.
TGTGCCAGCAGTTTACCCCAGGGGCTGAGCACAGATACGCAGTATTTT,CASSLPQGLSTDTQYF,.,TRBJ2-3,TRBV28,many
TGTGCCGTCCGGAAGACCCAGTACTTC,CAVRKTQYF,.,TRBJ2-5,TRBV27,.
TGTGCCAGCAGTTTATCTAGTCGGGGGTGGTGGGACGCAAAGTCCTACGAGCAGTACTTC,CASSLSSRGWWDAKSYEQYF,.,TRBJ2-7,TRBV27,.
TGTGCCAGCAGTTTTCGCGGGAGCACAGATACGCAGTATTTT,CASSFRGSTDTQYF,.,TRBJ2-3,TRBV12-3/TRBV12-4,many
TGTGCCAGCAGCCCCCAATCCGGAGATACGCAGTATTTT,CASSPQSGDTQYF,.,TRBJ2-3,TRBV9,.
TGCGCCAGCGGCGAGGGACAGAGCGGTAATGAAAAACTGTTTTTT,CASGEGQSGNEKLFF,TRBD1,TRBJ1-4,TRBV5-1,many
TGTGCCAGCAGCATAGGGGGACTAGGGAGCTCCTACAATGAGCAGTTCTTC,CASSIGGLGSSYNEQFF,TRBD2,TRBJ2-1,TRBV11-3,.
TGTGCCAGCAGCGTAGCTGACTACCGTGCAGATACGCAGTATTTT,CASSVADYRADTQYF,.,TRBJ2-3,TRBV9,few
TGTGCCAGCAGCTTGTCGGGAGGGGGTAATAGGAGAAACACCATATATTTT,CASSLSGGGNRRNTIYF,.,TRBJ1-3,TRBV7-8,few
TGCAGCGTTGAAGGGCAGGGCGGCGGGGAGCTGTTTTTT,CSVEGQGGGELFF,.,TRBJ2-2,TRBV29-1,many
TGTGCCAGCAGTCCTCACCCGGGACTAGCGGGAGGGGGCAACTACAATGAGCAGTTCTTC,CASSPHPGLAGGGNYNEQFF,TRBD2,TRBJ2-1,TRBV27,many
TGTGCTAGTGGTTTGTGGACACCTAGCACAGATACGCAGTATTTT,CASGLWTPSTDTQYF,.,TRBJ2-3,TRBV12-5,few
TGTGCCAGCAGTCCGACTAGCGGGAGGGGCGAGCAGTACTTC,CASSPTSGRGEQYF,TRBD2,TRBJ2-7,TRBV12-3/TRBV12-4,many
TGTGCCAGCGAAACAAGGCGGAGGTCCTACAATGAGCAGTTCTTC,CASETRRRSYNEQFF,.,TRBJ2-1,TRBV7-9,few
TGCAGCGTTCCCGGACGCAGATCCTACGAGCAGTACTTC,CSVPGRRSYEQYF,.,TRBJ2-7,TRBV29-1,few
TGTGCCAGCAGTTTCCCCCGGCTAGCGGGAGGGCCGAACGAGCAGTACTTC,CASSFPRLAGGPNEQYF,TRBD2,TRBJ2-7,TRBV12-3/TRBV12-4,few
TGTGCCAGCAGTTCTCCGGGCAGGGGGGCTGAGCAGTTCTTC,CASSSPGRGAEQFF,.,TRBJ2-1,TRBV28,few
TGCAGCGTTGGTCGAATTGGAGGGGAGCTGTTTTTT,CSVGRIGGELFF,.,TRBJ2-2,TRBV29-1,many
TGTGCCAGCAGTGGTCGGGGTTTGGATGAAAAACTGTTTTTT,CASSGRGLDEKLFF,.,TRBJ1-4,TRBV6-1,.
TGTGCCAGCAGCATCGTTGCGGGAGGGACAAACTCCTACGAGCAGTACTTC,CASSIVAGGTNSYEQYF,TRBD2,TRBJ2-7,TRBV28,.